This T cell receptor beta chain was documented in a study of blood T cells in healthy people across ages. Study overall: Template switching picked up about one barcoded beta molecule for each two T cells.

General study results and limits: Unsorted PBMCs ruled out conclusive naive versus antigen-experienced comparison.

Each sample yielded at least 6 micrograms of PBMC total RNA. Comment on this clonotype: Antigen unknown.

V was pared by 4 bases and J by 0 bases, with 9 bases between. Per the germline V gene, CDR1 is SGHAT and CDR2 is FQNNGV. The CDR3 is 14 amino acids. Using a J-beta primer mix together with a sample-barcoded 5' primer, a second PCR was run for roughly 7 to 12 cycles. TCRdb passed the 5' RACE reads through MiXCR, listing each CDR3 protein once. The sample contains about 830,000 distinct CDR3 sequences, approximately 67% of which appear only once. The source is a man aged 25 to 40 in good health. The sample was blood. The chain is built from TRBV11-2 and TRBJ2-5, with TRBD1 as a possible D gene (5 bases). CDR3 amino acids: CASSWAGNQETQYF. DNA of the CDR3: TGTGCCAGCAGCTGGGCAGGGAACCAAGAGACCCAGTACTTC.